A selection of T cell receptor beta chains follows, all from one sample in a study of blood T cell repertoires in COVID-19. Clones were read by immunoSEQ multiplex PCR, and TCRdb kept only the in-frame ones, dropping some. The sample records some 37,000 clones, 75% to 90% being singletons. Sequencing was carried out using peripheral blood. The source is a woman in her 70s with acute or convalescent COVID-19. CDR3s include the opening cysteine and the closing phenylalanine or tryptophan. The order of the fields is clone size, V gene, J gene, D gene, CDR3 DNA, CDR3 protein. A D gene is named only where the DNA matches it firmly. Clone size is not always given. Where it is, it says once, few, many or a class for expanded clones.

size: few; V: TRBV13; J: TRBJ1-6; D: TRBD1; DNA: TGTGCCAGCACCTCAGAATTAGGACAGGGTGGGGATTCACCCCTCCACTTT; CDR3: CASTSELGQGGDSPLHF
size: NA; V: TRBV5-1; J: TRBJ1-1; D: TRBD1; DNA: TGCGCCAGCAGCTTGACAGGGGAGACTGAAGCTTTCTTT; CDR3: CASSLTGETEAFF
size: NA; V: TRBV19; J: TRBJ1-1; D: TRBD1; DNA: TGTGCCAGTAGTATGCGCAAATGGCAGGGGGAATATAAGAACACTGAAGCTTTCTTT; CDR3: CASSMRKWQGEYKNTEAFF
size: NA; V: TRBV18; J: TRBJ1-1; D: TRBD1; DNA: TGTGCCAGCTCACCACCAAACAGGGGCAACACTGAAGCTTTCTTT; CDR3: CASSPPNRGNTEAFF
size: NA; V: TRBV6-5; J: TRBJ1-5; D: TRBD1; DNA: TGTGCCAGCAGTAGAACAGGGGGAGGTCAGCCCCAGCATTTT; CDR3: CASSRTGGGQPQHF
size: NA; V: TRBV12-3/TRBV12-4; J: TRBJ2-2; D: NA; DNA: TGTGCCAGCAGTTTGGGCATTAACGGGGAGCTGTTTTTT; CDR3: CASSLGINGELFF
size: NA; V: TRBV5-5; J: TRBJ2-5; D: NA; DNA: TGTGCCAGCAGCTCAACCACAGGGTGGGATCAAGAGACCCAGTACTTC; CDR3: CASSSTTGWDQETQYF
size: NA; V: TRBV6-2/TRBV6-3; J: TRBJ1-1; D: NA; DNA: TGTGCCAGCAGTTACACGGGGGAATGGAGAACTGAAGCTTTCTTT; CDR3: CASSYTGEWRTEAFF
size: NA; V: TRBV6-2/TRBV6-3; J: TRBJ2-1; D: NA; DNA: TGTGCCAGCAGTTCAAGACTAGAAACAGGCAATGAGCAGTTCTTC; CDR3: CASSSRLETGNEQFF
size: once; V: TRBV2; J: TRBJ1-1; D: NA; DNA: TGTGCCAGCAGTGCCATTCAGGACACTGAAGCTTTCTTT; CDR3: CASSAIQDTEAFF
size: NA; V: TRBV11-2; J: TRBJ1-2; D: TRBD1; DNA: TGTGCCAGCAGCCTCGACAGGGGGCGCAACAATCATGGCTACACCTTC; CDR3: CASSLDRGRNNHGYTF